This T cell receptor (beta chain) was sequenced for a study of T cell responses to AZD1222 COVID-19 vaccine (TCRdb year 2021). Background on the whole study: Because spike-specific TCR depth and breadth did not differ between the two schedules, AZD1222 recipients who got a second dose at roughly 4 weeks were pooled with those who got a second dose at roughly 12 weeks. TCR sequencing covered over 230 trial participants: 200 to 220 given two doses of AZD1222 and 26 given two doses of MenACWY control vaccine. Trial participants were enrolled by age into 18-55, 56-69 and 70-plus year subgroups, with approximately 160, 26 and 62 TCR-sequenced participants respectively.

The CDR3 regions of human TCRbeta chains were analyzed by immunosequencing. From the authors' description of their analysis: TCRs in the repertoires were matched against a reference library of SARS-CoV-2-specific TCRs that had been generated with the MIRA antigen-specificity platform. Breadth was defined as the fraction of unique TCRs that were SARS-CoV-2-associated, and depth was defined as the fraction of total T cells that were SARS-CoV-2-associated. Using the MIRA data, every spike-specific TCR was mapped to the spike region that the TCR reacted to and assigned to either a CD4 or a CD8 class. Log10-transformed breadth and depth values were compared by one-way ANOVA with Sidak's multiple comparisons tests. TCRdb stores this immuneACCESS table with in-frame sequences only. Part of the clones is absent; in the studies checked, under half of the shortfall reflects unresolved V genes, and no reason is known for the rest. V, J and clone size are taken as reported in that table, and D and trimming were inferred from the DNA itself. This sample comprises roughly 150,000 clones, 88% of them detected only once. The leading ten clones occupy more than 2% of the sample.

General conclusions and limits of the study: A significant rise in spike-specific TCR breadth and depth was observed after two AZD1222 doses relative to day 0 and relative to MenACWY recipients. The vaccine-associated CD4 TCRs covered the entire spike protein, and the dominant responses fell in regions 160-218 and 743-854. Conclusions about previously exposed vaccinees are limited, since just 5 to 7 AZD1222 recipients were seropositive for SARS-CoV-2 at baseline. The 56-69-year group was small, and its depth increase did not reach significance, likely because of low power. Participants were mostly white British and included more females than males, and it was suggested by the authors that clonal diversity may have been underestimated. Reportedly, almost half of the unique spike-specific TCRs recognized epitopes lying outside the regions that are mutated in the B.1.351 and B.1.1.7 variants. Because no day 14 peak-response samples were available, repertoires were characterized only after the peak T cell response.

This clone is a singleton in its sample. Its antigen is unknown. Base-call qualities are not available, and no considerably larger clone is one nucleotide away. The intended sense of this specimen's time point label: baseline before first vaccination. Vaccinee samples came from UK trials COV001 and COV002, including a single-blind randomized controlled phase 2/3 trial of AZD1222 (ChAdOx1 nCoV-19) in healthy adults. For TCRbeta chain sequencing, PBMC samples were collected from trial participants at day 0 and at day 28 after the second dose. Sequenced material: peripheral blood, taken on day 0 of AZD1222 vaccination. This TCR was recovered from an adult in good health.

The CDR3 region reads CASKEWRAYEETQYF. The bases read TGTGCTAGTAAAGAGTGGAGGGCGTATGAGGAGACCCAGTACTTC. The chain is assembled from TRBV12-5 and TRBJ2-5; the D gene is possibly TRBD2, with 6 bases matching. The germline V gene supplies CDR1 LGHNT and CDR2 FRNRAP. Spanning cysteine to phenylalanine, the CDR3 consists of 15 amino acids. Solely the CDR3 DNA is kept, with 45 bases framed from the first base. A distance of 21 bases separates the germline ends of V and J, which lose 8 bases and 5 bases respectively.